These T cell receptor beta chains were read from a single sample in a study of cytomegalovirus exposure and HLA in healthy donors. Clones were sequenced by immunoSEQ multiplex PCR, and TCRdb holds only the in-frame ones, with some missing. Seen here are 110,000 to 150,000 clones, 84% observed once, and the top ten hold more than 2%. The sequencing input was PBMCs. These receptors were collected from a boy younger than 10 in good health and CMV-seronegative. CDR3s include the opening cysteine and the closing phenylalanine or tryptophan. D genes are given only for firm matches. Expanded clones get a size class; other rows say once, few or many, or leave the size out.

>TRBJ2-1|NA|NA|TRBV5-6
TGTGCCAGCAGCTTGGGGCAGGGTCCCTACAATGAGCAGTTCTTC
CASSLGQGPYNEQFF
>TRBJ2-7|NA|NA|TRBV19
TGTGCCAGTTCACACGAGATAGGTAGGGGTGACCCCCACGAGCAGTACTTC
CASSHEIGRGDPHEQYF
>TRBJ1-1|NA|NA|TRBV9
TGTGCCAGCAGCGTAGGGTCAGTTCGCACTGAAGCTTTCTTT
CASSVGSVRTEAFF
>TRBJ1-5|once|NA|TRBV6-5
TGTGCCAGCAGTCCGGAAGAGGGATCCGGTCAGCCCCAGCATTTT
CASSPEEGSGQPQHF
>TRBJ2-3|few|TRBD2|TRBV6-4
TGTGCCAGCAGTGACTCCAGCGGGAGCTCAGATACGCAGTATTTT
CASSDSSGSSDTQYF
>TRBJ1-6|NA|TRBD1|TRBV2
TGTGCCAGCAGTGAATGGGACAGGCCCGGCTCCTATAATTCACCCCTCCACTTT
CASSEWDRPGSYNSPLHF
>TRBJ1-1|NA|TRBD1|TRBV6-1
TGTGCCAGCAGTGATCCGACAGGGGGCACTGAAGCTTTCTTT
CASSDPTGGTEAFF
>TRBJ2-7|NA|TRBD1|TRBV5-1
TGCGCCAGCAGCTTAGAGGGGACAGGGGGCTCCGTCGAGCAGTACTTC
CASSLEGTGGSVEQYF
>TRBJ2-7|NA|NA|TRBV10-2
TGCGCCAGCAGTCCATCACGGGATGAGCAGTACTTC
CASSPSRDEQYF
>TRBJ1-6|NA|TRBD1|TRBV9
TGTGCCAGCAGCGTAGTGGCAGGGGGCGATTCACCCCTCCACTTT
CASSVVAGGDSPLHF
>TRBJ2-7|NA|TRBD2|TRBV6-1
TGTGCCAGCAGTGGACTAGCGGGAGGCTACTACGAGCAGTACTTC
CASSGLAGGYYEQYF
>TRBJ1-3|NA|NA|TRBV2
TGTGCCAGCAGTCGGACTTTTTCAGGGGCACCGAGCTCTGGAAACACCATATATTTT
CASSRTFSGAPSSGNTIYF